These 5 T cell receptor beta chains came from one sample sequenced in a study of blood T cell repertoires in COVID-19. Profiling relied on immunoSEQ multiplex PCR, and the TCRdb table lists in-frame clones only, not all of them. The sample shows 150,000 or so clones, approximately 86% of them seen only once. Specimen: peripheral blood. The receptors were gathered from an older woman with acute or convalescent COVID-19.

The count of this clone is one. The rearrangement links TRBV12-3 or TRBV12-4 to TRBJ2-7; 9 bases line up with TRBD1. This CDR3 has 13 residues. The V gene end was trimmed by 6 bases and the J gene end by 4 bases; junction bases not matched to a gene: 4. CDR3 sequence: CASRTGQGYEQYF. As DNA, the CDR3 is TGTGCCAGCAGGACGGGACAGGGTTACGAGCAGTACTTC.

This chain uses TRBV27 with TRBJ2-2; the D is unclear. V lost 0 bases to trimming and J lost 5 bases, with 10 bases between them. CDR1 is MNHEY and CDR2 is SMNVEV in the germline V gene (reference sequence). The CDR3 totals 15 residues. CDR3 loop: CASSLSGVGTGELFF. The CDR3 DNA reads as TGTGCCAGCAGTTTATCGGGCGTTGGGACCGGGGAGCTGTTTTTT.

V gene TRBV6-5 combines with J gene TRBJ1-2, with 9 positions matching TRBD1. Germline assignment: CDR1 MNHEY and CDR2 SVGAGI. With V trimmed by 0 bases and J by 5 bases, 7 bases remained unmatched. The CDR3 runs 16 residues. The CDR3 loop reads CASSYSTAGQGYGYTF. In nucleotides, the CDR3 is TGTGCCAGCAGTTACTCGACAGCAGGACAGGGGTATGGCTACACCTTC.

This sequence joins TRBV9 and TRBJ2-3, with D possibly TRBD2 on 5 matching bases. V was pared by 4 bases and J by 6 bases, with 12 bases between. This CDR3 has 13 residues. CDR1 SGDLS and CDR2 YYNGEE come from the germline V gene. CDR3 sequence: CASSSTRVDTQYF. The CDR3 DNA follows: TGTGCCAGCAGCTCGACGCGGGTGGATACGCAGTATTTT.

The rearrangement links TRBV14 to TRBJ2-7; TRBD2 might be the D (6 bases). This CDR3 has 16 residues. Trimming cost V 4 bases and J 2 bases, with 18 bases left between them. Germline-derived CDR1 and CDR2 are SGHDN and FVKESK. CDR3 sequence: CASSLWGTVGPYEQYF. The DNA of the CDR3 is TGTGCCAGCAGCCTCTGGGGGACTGTGGGACCCTACGAGCAGTACTTC.